This T cell receptor (beta chain) is drawn from a study of identical twins. At least ten counts were recorded for this clonotype. TCRdb itself ran the 5' RACE reads through MiXCR, one entry per CDR3 protein. The sample has 250,000 or so distinct CDR3 sequences; about 8.5% are singletons. Germline values: CDR1 SGHTA, CDR2 FQGNSA. The CDR3 consists of 15 residues. V gave up 5 bases and J gave up 3 bases; unmatched junction bases: 5. These records were also assigned to another study, of yellow fever vaccine responses in identical twins.

Sequenced: CD8+ T cells sorted from blood. The origin of this receptor is a woman under 30 in good health. The V and J genes are TRBV7-2 and TRBJ2-1; 9 bases line up with TRBD1. CDR3 sequence reads: CASSDRTGVYNEQFF. For the CDR3, the DNA is TGTGCCAGCAGCGATCGGACAGGGGTCTACAATGAGCAGTTCTTC.